Sequencing of this TCR beta chain was carried out in a study of T cells in Graves' hyperthyroidism and ophthalmopathy. TCR beta CDR3 sequences were amplified from RNA transcripts. The HTBI set primed first-round TCR CDR3 RT-PCR. TCRdb reprocessed the multiplex PCR reads with MiXCR, giving one entry per CDR3 protein. The sample holds a few hundred thousand distinct CDR3 sequences, roughly 20% seen once. Trimming removed 3 bases at V and 10 bases at J, with 12 bases between. CDR3 length: 12 residues. There are many counts of this clonotype. The chain has TRBV12-3 or TRBV12-4 and TRBJ1-1, with D perhaps matching TRBD1 (5 bases). The receptor was isolated from a woman aged 50 to 60 with Graves' hyperthyroidism. Sequencing was carried out using blood. CDR3 in DNA: TGTGCCAGCAGTTTTAATCGTGGGGCAGCTTTCTTT. As protein: CASSFNRGAAFF.